One and the same sample provided the 12 T cell receptor beta chains below, sequenced in a study of PD-1 blockade in classical Hodgkin lymphoma. Described time point: cycle 4 day 1 (C4D1), after less than seven weeks of nivolumab. Exposure to brentuximab vedotin varied, and each patient had relapsed following autologous stem cell transplantation. The protocol was immunoSEQ multiplex PCR, while the TCRdb copy is restricted to in-frame clones and leaves out a portion. The sample shows tens of thousands of clones, about 85% of them seen only once. The sequenced sample was peripheral blood mononuclear cells (PBMCs), obtained before the fourth cycle of nivolumab. Receptor source: a human donor with classical Hodgkin lymphoma.

The chain employs TRBV10-3 and TRBJ2-7; TRBD1 matches at 9 bases. CDR3 size: 14 residues. Germline values: CDR1 ENHRY, CDR2 SYGVKD. With 6 bases clipped from V and 5 bases from J, the junction kept 8 bases outside the gene matches. CDR3 DNA: TGTGCCATCAGATCCGGACAGGGGAGGGACGAGCAGTACTTC. It yields the protein CAIRSGQGRDEQYF.

The chain combines TRBV29-1 with TRBJ2-1, with 8 bases fitting TRBD2. With 3 bases clipped from V and 0 bases from J, the junction kept 4 bases outside the gene matches. Germline values: CDR1 SQVTM, CDR2 ANQGSEA. The CDR3 has 15 amino acids. The CDR3 DNA is TGCAGCGTTGACTCCCGGGGGGGCTCCTACAATGAGCAGTTCTTC. Amino acid sequence: CSVDSRGGSYNEQFF.

Of note for this clone: At the DNA level, this CDR3 is encoded by other sequences in the same sample as well. This rearrangement joins TRBV5-1 to TRBJ1-5; D not certain. Per germline, CDR1 SGHRS and CDR2 YFSETQ. The CDR3 extends over 14 amino acids. Trimming removed 0 bases at V and 7 bases at J, with 11 bases between. The CDR3 reads CASSLDGVGQPQHF. CDR3 in DNA: TGCGCCAGCAGCTTGGACGGGGTAGGGCAGCCCCAGCATTTT.

This clone was seen once. The rearrangement uses TRBV15 and TRBJ2-7; 10 nucleotides agree with TRBD1. This CDR3 has 17 residues. Trimming at V came to 2 bases and at J to 4 bases, leaving 11 bases not matched to a gene. Per the germline V gene, CDR1 is LNHNV and CDR2 is YYDKDF (reference sequence). CDR3 DNA sequence: TGTGCCACCAGCAGAAGGATTGGGGACAGGGGAATTTACGAGCAGTACTTC. As protein: CATSRRIGDRGIYEQYF.

The chain couples TRBV19 to TRBJ2-7, with 10 bases that match TRBD1. Trimming took 1 base from V and 5 from J; bases not matched to a gene: 2. CDR3 length: 14 residues. Germline V gives CDR1 LNHDA, CDR2 SQIVND (reference sequence). CDR3 sequence: CASSIGQGADEQYF. DNA for the CDR3: TGTGCCAGTAGTATAGGACAGGGGGCCGACGAGCAGTACTTC.

CDR3 sequence reads: CASSPQRTMNTEAFF. CDR3 DNA: TGTGCCAGCAGCCCCCAAAGGACAATGAACACTGAAGCTTTCTTT. The chain joins TRBV7-9 to TRBJ1-1, with D tentatively TRBD1 (5 bases). Germline values: CDR1 SEHNR, CDR2 FQNEAQ (reference sequence). This CDR3 spans 15 amino acids. V was pared by 5 bases and J by 0 bases, with 13 bases between.

The chain combines TRBV18 with TRBJ2-5; D remains unclear. This CDR3 comprises 11 residues. The V and J ends lost 5 bases and 1 base respectively, with 2 bases between them. The germline CDR1 and CDR2 sequences are KGHSH and LQKENI. The CDR3 loop reads CASSSQETQYF. CDR3 sequence (DNA): TGTGCCAGCTCAAGCCAAGAGACCCAGTACTTC.

The chain links TRBV7-9 to TRBJ2-7; 7 bases fit TRBD1. From germline, CDR1 is SEHNR and CDR2 FQNEAQ (reference sequence). The CDR3 has 14 amino acids. J gave up 2 bases and V 5 bases, and 6 bases lay outside the gene matches. The CDR3 reads CASSPTGDTYEQYF. In DNA, the CDR3 is TGTGCCAGCAGCCCAACAGGGGACACCTACGAGCAGTACTTC.

The chain is built from TRBV5-1 and TRBJ2-7, with 12 bases fitting TRBD1. This CDR3 is built from 16 residues. Germline assignment: CDR1 SGHRS and CDR2 YFSETQ. The V and J ends lost 1 base and 4 bases, in that order; junction bases with no gene match: 6. CDR3 loop: CASSLTGTGGQYEQYF. In nucleotides, the CDR3 is TGCGCCAGCAGCTTGACCGGGACAGGGGGCCAATACGAGCAGTACTTC.

The V and J genes are TRBV6-5 and TRBJ1-1, with D maybe TRBD1 (5 bases). Germline values: CDR1 MNHEY, CDR2 SVGAGI. There are 15 residues in the CDR3. V lost 5 bases to trimming and J lost 4 bases, with 17 bases between them. The CDR3 nucleotides are TGTGCCAGCAGTCGCTACTCCACAGGCGGCACTGAAGCTTTCTTT. Residues: CASSRYSTGGTEAFF.

This clone has only one observation. The rearrangement links TRBV10-1 to TRBJ2-4, with no clear D. The CDR3 extends over 15 amino acids. V lost 4 bases and J lost 5, with 15 bases in between. The germline V gene has CDR1 WNHNN and CDR2 SYGVQD (reference sequence). The CDR3 nucleotides are TGCGCCAGCAGTGTCGGAAAGGGAATAGAAAACATTCAGTACTTC. Translated: CASSVGKGIENIQYF.

This clone was seen once. This chain uses TRBV7-9 with TRBJ2-7, with 9 bases that match TRBD1. Germline V CDR1 and CDR2: SEHNR, FQNEAQ (reference sequence). This CDR3 comprises 14 residues. V was pared by 2 bases and J by 9 bases, with 8 bases of the junction left unmatched. CDR3 in DNA: TGTGCCAGCAGCTTACCGACAGGGGGGATAGGGCAGTACTTC. Its protein is CASSLPTGGIGQYF.